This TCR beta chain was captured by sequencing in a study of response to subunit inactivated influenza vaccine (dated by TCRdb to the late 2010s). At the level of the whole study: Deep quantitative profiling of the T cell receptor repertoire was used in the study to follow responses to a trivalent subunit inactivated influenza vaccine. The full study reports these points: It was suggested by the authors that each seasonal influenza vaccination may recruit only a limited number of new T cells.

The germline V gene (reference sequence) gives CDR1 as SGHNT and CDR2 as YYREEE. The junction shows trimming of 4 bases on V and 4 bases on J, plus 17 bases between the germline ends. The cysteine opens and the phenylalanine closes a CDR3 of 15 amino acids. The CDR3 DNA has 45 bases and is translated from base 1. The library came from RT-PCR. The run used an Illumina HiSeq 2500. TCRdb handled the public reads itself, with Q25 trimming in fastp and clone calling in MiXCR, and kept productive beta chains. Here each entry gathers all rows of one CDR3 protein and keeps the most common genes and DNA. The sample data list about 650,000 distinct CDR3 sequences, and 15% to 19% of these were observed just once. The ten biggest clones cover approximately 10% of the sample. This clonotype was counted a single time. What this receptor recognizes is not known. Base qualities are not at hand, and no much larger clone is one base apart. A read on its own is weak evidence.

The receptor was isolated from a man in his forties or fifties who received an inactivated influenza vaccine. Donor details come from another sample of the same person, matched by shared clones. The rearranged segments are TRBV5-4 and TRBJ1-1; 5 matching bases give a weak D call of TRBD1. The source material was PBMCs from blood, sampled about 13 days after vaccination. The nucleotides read TGTGCCAGCAGCAATCAGGGTAGGGCGGGCACTGAAGCTTTCTTT. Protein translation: CASSNQGRAGTEAFF.